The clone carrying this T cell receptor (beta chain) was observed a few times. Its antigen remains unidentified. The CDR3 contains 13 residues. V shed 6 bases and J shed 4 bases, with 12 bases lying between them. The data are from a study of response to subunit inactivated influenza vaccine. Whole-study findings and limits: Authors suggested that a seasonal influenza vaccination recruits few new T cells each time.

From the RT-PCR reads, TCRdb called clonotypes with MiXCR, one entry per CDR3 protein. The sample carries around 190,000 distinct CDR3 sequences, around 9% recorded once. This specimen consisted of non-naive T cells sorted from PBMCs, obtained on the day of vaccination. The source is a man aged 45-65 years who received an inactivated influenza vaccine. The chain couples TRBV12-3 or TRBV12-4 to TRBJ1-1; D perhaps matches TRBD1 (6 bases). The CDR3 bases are TGTGCCAGCAGCCGAACAGGGTTCACTGAAGCTTTCTTT. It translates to CASSRTGFTEAFF.